The clone carrying this T cell receptor (beta chain) was picked up many times. Its matching antigen is unknown. Indicated time point: sample taken at primary tumor resection. Samples came from some 71 TRACERx patients with untreated early-stage lung cancer. Whole RNA from tumor, nontumor lung or frozen PBMC was sequenced unsorted. The data stem from a study of spatial heterogeneity in lung cancer. Findings and caveats of the study: Counts of expanded intratumoral alpha and beta TCRs tracked tumor mutation counts.

Each CDR3 protein is one row after TCRdb ran MiXCR on the 5' RACE reads. The repertoire includes 25,000 to 30,000 distinct CDR3 sequences, around 7.4% of them detected once, and over 20% sits in the top ten. Per the germline V gene, CDR1 is KGHSH and CDR2 is LQKENI. The length of the CDR3 is 14 residues. Trimming removed 6 bases from V and 3 bases from J, with 14 bases in between. The receptor comes from a male donor with early-stage non-small cell lung cancer. Sequenced here: lung tumor tissue, sampled at surgery. The chain combines TRBV18 with TRBJ1-1; D gene uncertain. The CDR3: CASSPGGQDTEAFF. The CDR3 coding sequence is TGTGCCAGCTCCCCCGGAGGGCAGGACACTGAAGCTTTCTTT.